The source of this T cell receptor (beta chain) is a study of response to subunit inactivated influenza vaccine. Study results and limitations: Authors suggested few new T cells are recruited by each seasonal influenza vaccination.

Remarks on this clonotype: The antigen remains unidentified.

TCRdb redid the calling of the RT-PCR reads with MiXCR, one entry per CDR3 protein. The table has 280,000 or so distinct CDR3 sequences, around a fifth seen once. V shed 6 bases, J shed 2 bases, and the junction held 3 bases outside the gene matches. This CDR3 is built from 15 residues. CDR1 MNHEY and CDR2 SMNVEV come from the germline V gene (reference sequence). The clonotype was recovered from a man between 45 and 75 years old who received an inactivated influenza vaccine. The source was PBMCs from blood, collected 21 months after vaccination. The rearrangement links TRBV27 to TRBJ1-5, with 11 positions matching TRBD1. The CDR3 reads CASRQGQGGNQPQHF. The CDR3 DNA reads TGTGCCAGCAGACAGGGACAGGGGGGCAATCAGCCCCAGCATTTT.